This T cell receptor (beta chain) emerged from a study of CD8 T cells in ankylosing spondylitis. Study-wide findings and caveats: The study identified a TCR beta motif of about eight highly homologous variants that appeared characteristic of ankylosing spondylitis blood.

The germline CDR1 and CDR2 sequences are DFQATT and SNEGSKA (reference sequence). The V end lost 5 bases, the J end lost 0 bases, and 11 bases lay between the germline ends. The CDR3 sequence is 14 residues long. Comment on this clonotype: Its antigen is undetermined.

TCRdb independently ran MiXCR on the 5' RACE reads; one entry per CDR3 protein. This sample carries roughly 370,000 distinct CDR3 sequences, around 20% of them seen once, and the ten largest clones take about 15%. Sequenced material: blood, either unsorted or a sorted T cell fraction (not recorded which). J is TRBJ2-1 and V is TRBV20-1; weak D call: TRBD2 (5 bases). The TCR was taken from a male donor with ankylosing spondylitis. The CDR3: CSAPEALSYNEQFF. CDR3 in DNA: TGCAGTGCTCCGGAGGCCCTCTCCTACAATGAGCAGTTCTTC.